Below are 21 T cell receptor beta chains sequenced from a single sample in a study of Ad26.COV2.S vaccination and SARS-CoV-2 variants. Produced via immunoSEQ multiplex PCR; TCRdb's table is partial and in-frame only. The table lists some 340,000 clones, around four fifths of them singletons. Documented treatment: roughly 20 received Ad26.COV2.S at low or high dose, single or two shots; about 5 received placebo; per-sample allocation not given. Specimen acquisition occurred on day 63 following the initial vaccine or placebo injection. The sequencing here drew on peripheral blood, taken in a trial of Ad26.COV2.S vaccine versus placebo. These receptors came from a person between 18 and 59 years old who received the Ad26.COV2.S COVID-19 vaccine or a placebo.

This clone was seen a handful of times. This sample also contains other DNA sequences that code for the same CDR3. DNA for the CDR3: TGTGCCAGCAGCGTAGTGTCCGGGGAGGCCTATGGCTACACCTTC. Protein product: CASSVVSGEAYGYTF. The V gene is TRBV9, the J gene TRBJ1-2; D is ambiguous. This CDR3 region has 15 residues. From germline, CDR1 is SGDLS and CDR2 YYNGEE. The V gene lost 0 bases and the J gene lost 4 bases, with 13 bases spanning the gap.

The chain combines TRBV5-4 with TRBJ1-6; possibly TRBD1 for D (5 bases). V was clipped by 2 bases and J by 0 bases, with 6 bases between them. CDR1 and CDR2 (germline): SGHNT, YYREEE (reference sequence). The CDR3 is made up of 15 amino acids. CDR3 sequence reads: CASSFGASYNSPLHF. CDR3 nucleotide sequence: TGTGCCAGCAGCTTCGGGGCCTCCTATAATTCACCCCTCCACTTT.

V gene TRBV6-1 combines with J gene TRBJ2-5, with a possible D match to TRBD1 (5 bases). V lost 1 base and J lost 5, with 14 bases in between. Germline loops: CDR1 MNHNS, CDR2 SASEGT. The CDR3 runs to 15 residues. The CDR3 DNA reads TGTGCCAGCAGTGAAGGGCAGGGATTGTGGGAGACCCAGTACTTC. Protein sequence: CASSEGQGLWETQYF.

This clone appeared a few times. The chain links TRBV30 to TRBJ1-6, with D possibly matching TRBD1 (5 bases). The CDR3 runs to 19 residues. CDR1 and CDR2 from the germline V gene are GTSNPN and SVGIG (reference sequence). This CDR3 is CALQSPEGPLSSYNSPLHF. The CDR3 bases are TGTGCGCTACAAAGCCCGGAGGGGCCCTTGAGCTCCTATAATTCACCCCTCCACTTT.

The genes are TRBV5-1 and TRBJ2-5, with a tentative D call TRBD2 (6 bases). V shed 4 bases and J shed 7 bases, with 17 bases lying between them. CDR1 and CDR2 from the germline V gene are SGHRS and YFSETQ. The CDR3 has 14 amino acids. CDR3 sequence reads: CASSGGLGDGTQYF. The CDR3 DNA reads TGCGCCAGCAGCGGGGGACTTGGGGACGGGACCCAGTACTTC.

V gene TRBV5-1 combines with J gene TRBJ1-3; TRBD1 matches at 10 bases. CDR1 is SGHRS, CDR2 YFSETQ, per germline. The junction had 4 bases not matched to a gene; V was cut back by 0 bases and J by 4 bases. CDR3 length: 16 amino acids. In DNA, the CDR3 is TGCGCCAGCAGCTTGGCCGGGACAGGGGTCGGAAACACCATATATTTT. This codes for CASSLAGTGVGNTIYF.

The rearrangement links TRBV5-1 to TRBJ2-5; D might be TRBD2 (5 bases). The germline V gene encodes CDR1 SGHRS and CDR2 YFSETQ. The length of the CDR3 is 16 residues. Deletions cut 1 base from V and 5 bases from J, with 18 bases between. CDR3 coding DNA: TGCGCCAGCAGCTTGAACCGGGGTAATGGGGAGGAGACCCAGTACTTC. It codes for CASSLNRGNGEETQYF.

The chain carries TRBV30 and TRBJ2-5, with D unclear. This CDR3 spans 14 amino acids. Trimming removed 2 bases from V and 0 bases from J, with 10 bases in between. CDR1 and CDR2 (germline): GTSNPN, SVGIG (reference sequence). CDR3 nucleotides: TGTGCCTGGAGTCCTAGAATGTACCAAGAGACCCAGTACTTC. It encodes CAWSPRMYQETQYF.

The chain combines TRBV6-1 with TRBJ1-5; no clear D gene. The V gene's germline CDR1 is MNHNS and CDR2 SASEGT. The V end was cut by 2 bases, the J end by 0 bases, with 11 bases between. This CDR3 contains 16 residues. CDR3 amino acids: CASSELRHHSNQPQHF. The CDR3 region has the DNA TGTGCCAGCAGTGAATTACGTCATCATAGCAATCAGCCCCAGCATTTT.

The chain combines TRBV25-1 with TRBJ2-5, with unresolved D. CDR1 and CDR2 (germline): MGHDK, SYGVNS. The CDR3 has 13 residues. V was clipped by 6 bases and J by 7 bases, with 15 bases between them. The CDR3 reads CASRDGGVGTQYF. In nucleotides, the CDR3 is TGTGCCAGCAGGGACGGTGGGGTTGGGACCCAGTACTTC.

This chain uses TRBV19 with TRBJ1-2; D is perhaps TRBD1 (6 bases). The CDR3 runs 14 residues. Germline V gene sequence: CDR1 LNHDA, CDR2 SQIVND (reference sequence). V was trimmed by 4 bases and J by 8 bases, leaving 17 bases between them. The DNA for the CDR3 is TGTGCCAGTAGTACCCAACCCACAGGGACCGGCTACACCTTC. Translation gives CASSTQPTGTGYTF. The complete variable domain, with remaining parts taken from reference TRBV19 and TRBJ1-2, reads DGGITQSPKYLFRKEGQNVTLSCEQNLNHDAMYWYRQDPGQGLRLIYYSQIVNDFQKGDIAEGYSVSREKKESFPLTVTSAQKNPTAFYLCASSTQPTGTGYTFGSGTRLTVV.

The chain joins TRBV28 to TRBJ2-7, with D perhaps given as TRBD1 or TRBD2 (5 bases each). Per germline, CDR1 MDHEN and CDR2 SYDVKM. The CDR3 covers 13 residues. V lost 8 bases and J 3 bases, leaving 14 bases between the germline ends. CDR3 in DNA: TGTGCCAGCTTAGGGGACCACCTCTACGAGCAGTACTTC. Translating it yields CASLGDHLYEQYF.

CDR3 sequence reads: CASKLSGGKQETQYF. The CDR3 DNA reads TGTGCCAGCAAGCTTAGCGGGGGGAAACAAGAGACCCAGTACTTC. V usage is TRBV2 and J usage is TRBJ2-5, with 10 bases matching TRBD2. The CDR3 contains 15 residues. The germline V gene has CDR1 SNHLY and CDR2 FYNNEI. Trimming removed 7 bases from V and 2 bases from J; junction bases left unmatched: 7.

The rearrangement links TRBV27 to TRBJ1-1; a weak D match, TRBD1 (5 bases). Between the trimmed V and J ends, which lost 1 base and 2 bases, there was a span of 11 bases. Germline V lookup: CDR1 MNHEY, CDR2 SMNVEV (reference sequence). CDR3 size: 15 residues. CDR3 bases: TGTGCCAGCAGTTTATTGGCCAGGGTAAACACTGAAGCTTTCTTT. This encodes CASSLLARVNTEAFF.

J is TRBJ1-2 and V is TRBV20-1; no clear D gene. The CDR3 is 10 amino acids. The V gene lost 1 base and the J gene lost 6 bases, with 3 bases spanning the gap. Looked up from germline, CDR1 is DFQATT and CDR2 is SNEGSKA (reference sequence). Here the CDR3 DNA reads TGCAGTGCTAGAGTCGATGGCTACACCTTC. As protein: CSARVDGYTF.

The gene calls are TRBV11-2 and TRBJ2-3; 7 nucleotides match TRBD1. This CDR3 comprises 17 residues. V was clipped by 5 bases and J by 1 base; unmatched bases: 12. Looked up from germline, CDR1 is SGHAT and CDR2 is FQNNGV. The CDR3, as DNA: TGTGCCAGCAGCCTTTACTTATTCCAGGGGGGCACAGATACGCAGTATTTT. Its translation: CASSLYLFQGGTDTQYF.

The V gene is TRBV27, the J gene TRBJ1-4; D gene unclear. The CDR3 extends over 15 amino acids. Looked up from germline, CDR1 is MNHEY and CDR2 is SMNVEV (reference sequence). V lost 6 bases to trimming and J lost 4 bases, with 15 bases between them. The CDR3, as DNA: TGTGCCAGCAGCCGAAAAGGAGGGTTTAATGAAAAACTGTTTTTT. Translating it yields CASSRKGGFNEKLFF.

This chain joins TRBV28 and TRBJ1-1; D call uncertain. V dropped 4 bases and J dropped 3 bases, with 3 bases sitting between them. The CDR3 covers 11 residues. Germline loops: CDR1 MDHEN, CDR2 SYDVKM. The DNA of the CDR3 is TGTGCCAGCAGTTATTACACTGAAGCTTTCTTT. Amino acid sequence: CASSYYTEAFF.

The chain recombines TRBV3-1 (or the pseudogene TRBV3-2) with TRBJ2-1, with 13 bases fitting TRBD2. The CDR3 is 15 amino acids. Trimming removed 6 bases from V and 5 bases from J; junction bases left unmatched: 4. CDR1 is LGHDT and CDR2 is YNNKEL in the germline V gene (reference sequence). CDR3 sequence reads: CASSRTSGGNNEQFF. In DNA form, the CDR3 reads TGTGCCAGCAGTAGGACTAGCGGGGGTAACAATGAGCAGTTCTTC.

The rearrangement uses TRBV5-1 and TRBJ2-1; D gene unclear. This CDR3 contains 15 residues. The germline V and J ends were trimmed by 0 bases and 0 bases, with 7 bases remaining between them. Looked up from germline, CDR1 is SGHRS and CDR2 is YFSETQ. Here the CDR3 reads CASSLDRASYNEQFF. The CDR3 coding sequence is TGCGCCAGCAGCTTGGACAGAGCCTCCTACAATGAGCAGTTCTTC.

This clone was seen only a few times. The CDR3 loop is CASSHTTEYTGELFF. CDR3 nucleotide sequence: TGTGCCAGCAGCCATACGACAGAGTACACCGGGGAGCTGTTTTTT. The genes are TRBV14 and TRBJ2-2; a weak D match, TRBD1 (5 bases). The CDR3 totals 15 residues. V was cut by 3 bases and J by 3 bases, with 11 bases left in between. The germline V gene has CDR1 SGHDN and CDR2 FVKESK.